This record concerns one TCR beta chain sequence. Its antigen is still unknown. The sample originates from a study of beta chain features in type 1 diabetes. General study points: Naive, central memory and regulatory TCRB repertoires appeared more similar among patients than healthy donors. Significant though moderate, a shortening of TCRB CDR3s appeared in all four CD4+ subsets of Type 1 diabetes patients. Insertions were fewer and deletions more numerous at VDJ junctions in type 1 diabetes patients.

This CDR3 contains 15 residues. V was pared by 5 bases and J by 2 bases, with 5 bases of the junction left unmatched. CDR1 is MNHNY and CDR2 is SVGAGI in the germline V gene (reference sequence). All of the isolated RNA was reverse transcribed, so expressed TCRB transcripts were sequenced. Only in-frame clones appear in the TCRdb table, and some are missing; sequencing was by immunoSEQ multiplex PCR. The repertoire consists of about 700,000 clones, with 13% occurring once and the leading ten covering less than 0.025%. Based on CD45RO/CCR7/CD25/CD127/CD95/CD27, CD4+ regulatory, stem cell-like memory, naive and central memory cells were sorted. Purity exceeding 95% was reached by all sorted populations.

The rearrangement uses TRBV6-6 and TRBJ2-4; 8 nucleotides align to TRBD2. The sequencing sample was made of naive CD4+ T cells from blood. This clonotype was obtained from a man between 18 and 35 years old with type 1 diabetes. The CDR3 sequence: CASSTSGGTKNIQYF. Here the CDR3 DNA reads TGTGCCAGCAGTACTAGCGGTGGTACCAAAAACATTCAGTACTTC.